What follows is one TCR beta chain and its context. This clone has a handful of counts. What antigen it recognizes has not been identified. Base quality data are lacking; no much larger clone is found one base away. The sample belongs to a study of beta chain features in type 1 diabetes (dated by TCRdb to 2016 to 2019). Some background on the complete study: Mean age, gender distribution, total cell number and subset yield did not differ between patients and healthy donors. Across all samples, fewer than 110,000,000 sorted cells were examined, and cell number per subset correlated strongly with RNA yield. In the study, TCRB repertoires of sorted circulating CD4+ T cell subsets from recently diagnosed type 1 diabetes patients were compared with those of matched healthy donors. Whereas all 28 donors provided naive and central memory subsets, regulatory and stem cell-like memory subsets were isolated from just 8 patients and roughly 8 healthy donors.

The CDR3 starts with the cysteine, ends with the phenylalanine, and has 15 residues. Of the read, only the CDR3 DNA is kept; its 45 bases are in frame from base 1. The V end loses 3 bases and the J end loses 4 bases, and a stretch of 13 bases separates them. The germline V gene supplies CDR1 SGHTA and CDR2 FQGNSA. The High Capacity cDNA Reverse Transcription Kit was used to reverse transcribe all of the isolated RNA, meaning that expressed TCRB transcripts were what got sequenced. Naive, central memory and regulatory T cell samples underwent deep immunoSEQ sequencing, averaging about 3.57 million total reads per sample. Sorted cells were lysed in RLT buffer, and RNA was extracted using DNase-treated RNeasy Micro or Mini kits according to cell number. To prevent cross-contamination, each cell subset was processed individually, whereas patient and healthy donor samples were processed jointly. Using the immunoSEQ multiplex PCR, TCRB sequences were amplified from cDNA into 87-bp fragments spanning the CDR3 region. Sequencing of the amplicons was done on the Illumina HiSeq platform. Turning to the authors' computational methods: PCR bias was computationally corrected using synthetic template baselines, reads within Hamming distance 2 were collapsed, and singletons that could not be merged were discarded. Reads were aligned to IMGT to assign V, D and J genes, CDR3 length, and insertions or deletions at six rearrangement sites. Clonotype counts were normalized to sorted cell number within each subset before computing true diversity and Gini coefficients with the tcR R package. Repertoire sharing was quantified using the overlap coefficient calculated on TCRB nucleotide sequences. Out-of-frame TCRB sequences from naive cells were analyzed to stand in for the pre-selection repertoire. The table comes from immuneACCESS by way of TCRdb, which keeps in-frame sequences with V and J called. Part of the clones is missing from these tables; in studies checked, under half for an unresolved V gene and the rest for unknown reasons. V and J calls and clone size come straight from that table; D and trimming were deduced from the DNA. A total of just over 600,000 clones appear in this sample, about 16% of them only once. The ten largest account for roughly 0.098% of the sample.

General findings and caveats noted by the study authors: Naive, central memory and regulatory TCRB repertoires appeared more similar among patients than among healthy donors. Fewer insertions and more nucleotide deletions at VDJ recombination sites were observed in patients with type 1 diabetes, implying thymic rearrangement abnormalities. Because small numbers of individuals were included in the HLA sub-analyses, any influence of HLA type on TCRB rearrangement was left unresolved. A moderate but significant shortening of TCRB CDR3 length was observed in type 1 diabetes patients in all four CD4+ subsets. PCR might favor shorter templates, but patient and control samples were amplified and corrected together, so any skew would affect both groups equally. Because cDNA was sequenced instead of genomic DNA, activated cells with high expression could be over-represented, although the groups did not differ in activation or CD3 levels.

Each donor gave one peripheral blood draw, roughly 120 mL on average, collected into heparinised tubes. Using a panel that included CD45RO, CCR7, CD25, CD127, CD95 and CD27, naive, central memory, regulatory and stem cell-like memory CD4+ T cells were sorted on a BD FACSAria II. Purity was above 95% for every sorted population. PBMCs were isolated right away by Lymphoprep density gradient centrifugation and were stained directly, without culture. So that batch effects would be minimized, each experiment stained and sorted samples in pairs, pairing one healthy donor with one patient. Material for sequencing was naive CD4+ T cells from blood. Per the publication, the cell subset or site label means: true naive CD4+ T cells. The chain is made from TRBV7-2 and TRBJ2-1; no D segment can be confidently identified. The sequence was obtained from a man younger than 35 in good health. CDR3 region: CASSFTAQMYNEQFF. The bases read TGTGCCAGCAGCTTTACCGCACAGATGTACAATGAGCAGTTCTTC.